This T cell receptor beta chain was recorded in a study of OX40 agonist ivuxolimab in advanced cancers. The protocol was immunoSEQ multiplex PCR, while the TCRdb copy is restricted to in-frame clones and leaves out a portion. The table lists around 45,000 clones, 80% of them singletons. The CDR3 spans 13 residues. CDR1 and CDR2 (germline): SNHLY, FYNNEI. The V end lost 8 bases, the J end lost 10 bases, and 18 bases lay between the germline ends. The clonotype was recovered from an adult with an advanced solid tumor such as melanoma, head and neck, liver or kidney cancer. This chain joins TRBV2 and TRBJ2-1, with TRBD1 as a possible D gene (6 bases). Specimen: CD4+ or CD8+ T cells sorted from blood, collected in a trial of the OX40 agonist ivuxolimab. CDR3 region: CASGPVGTPEQFF. The CDR3 DNA reads TGTGCCAGCGGCCCTGTAGGGACACCAGAGCAGTTCTTC.